The 6 T cell receptor beta chains below all came from one sample that was sequenced in a study of T cells in Graves' hyperthyroidism and ophthalmopathy. RNA transcripts provided the source from which TCR beta CDR3 regions were amplified. HTBI primers drove first-round RT-PCR of the TCR CDR3. Each CDR3 protein gets one entry after TCRdb re-called the multiplex PCR reads with MiXCR. The data show tens of thousands of distinct CDR3 sequences, roughly 45% seen once. The sample taken for sequencing was blood. All receptors derive from a woman in her twenties or thirties with Graves' hyperthyroidism.

This clonotype qualifies as medium-sized (0.01 to 0.1%). The J gene is TRBJ2-3, the V gene TRBV9; no firm D call. V was cut by 0 bases and J by 4 bases, with 12 bases left in between. Germline assignment: CDR1 SGDLS and CDR2 YYNGEE. This CDR3 has 15 amino acids. The DNA of the CDR3 is TGTGCCAGCAGCGTAGAAGGGCTAGTAGCAGATACGCAGTATTTT. This gives the protein CASSVEGLVADTQYF.

This clonotype showed up many times. The chain joins TRBV20-1 to TRBJ2-5; D is perhaps TRBD2 (5 bases). V lost 3 bases and J lost 0, with 5 bases in between. CDR1 DFQATT and CDR2 SNEGSKA come from the germline V gene (reference sequence). This CDR3 region has 12 residues. The chain's CDR3 is CSARTNQETQYF. CDR3 coding DNA: TGCAGTGCTAGGACTAACCAAGAGACCCAGTACTTC.

This clonotype showed up many times. This chain uses TRBV5-1 with TRBJ1-1; D not certain. V was clipped by 0 bases and J by 1 base, with 7 bases between them. This CDR3 spans 14 amino acids. Germline CDR1 reads SGHRS; CDR2 reads YFSETQ. This CDR3 is CASSLEAGNTEAFF. Written as DNA, the CDR3 is TGCGCCAGCAGCTTGGAGGCGGGGAACACTGAAGCTTTCTTT.

The V and J genes are TRBV15 and TRBJ2-7; D is ambiguous. Trimming removed 3 bases from V and 2 bases from J, with 11 bases in between. The CDR3 covers 14 residues. Germline V gives CDR1 LNHNV, CDR2 YYDKDF (reference sequence). CDR3 sequence reads: CATSSEQSAYEQYF. DNA for the CDR3: TGTGCCACCAGCAGTGAACAGTCGGCCTACGAGCAGTACTTC.

By frequency in the sample, this clonotype is medium-sized (0.01 to 0.1%). V and J are TRBV19 and TRBJ1-2, with a tentative D call TRBD1 (5 bases). V lost 4 bases to trimming and J lost 2 bases, with 14 bases between them. CDR1 and CDR2 from the germline V gene are LNHDA and SQIVND (reference sequence). The CDR3 runs to 15 residues. CDR3 in amino acids: CASSRRTDINYGYTF. CDR3 DNA sequence: TGTGCCAGTAGTAGACGGACGGACATAAACTATGGCTACACCTTC.

The chain combines TRBV7-9 with TRBJ2-7; no clear D gene. CDR3 length: 12 amino acids. Germline-derived CDR1 and CDR2 are SEHNR and FQNEAQ (reference sequence). V lost 0 bases, J lost 4 bases, and 4 bases lay in between. CDR3 in DNA: TGTGCCAGCAGCTTAGCTCGGTACGAGCAGTACTTC. Translation: CASSLARYEQYF. Together with reference TRBV7-9 and TRBJ2-7, the CDR3 gives the full variable domain: DTGVSQNPRHKITKRGQNVTFRCDPISEHNRLYWYRQTLGQGPEFLTYFQNEAQLEKSRLLSDRFSAERPKGSFSTLEIQRTEQGDSAMYLCASSLARYEQYFGPGTRLTVT.